This T cell receptor (beta chain) originates from a study of blood T cell repertoires in COVID-19. Across the whole study: Donors in the United States, Italy and Spain gave samples during acute or convalescent COVID-19. T cells, B-cell-depleted T cells, or PBMCs supplied cDNA or gDNA.

As handled by the study authors: Estimation of nucleated cell counts relied on the amplification of reference gene primers. The protocol was immunoSEQ multiplex PCR, while the TCRdb copy is restricted to in-frame clones and leaves out a portion. V, J and clone size were drawn from that table, and D and trimming were deduced from the DNA. The sample gives about 78,000 clones, more than 80% of which show up once; around 0.77% is in the top ten. V lost 0 bases and J 2 bases, leaving 13 bases between the germline ends. CDR1 and CDR2 (germline): SGHNT, YYREEE (reference sequence). The CDR3 spans 16 residues.

Sequenced sample: peripheral blood. The rearrangement joins TRBV5-4 to TRBJ2-3, with D tentatively TRBD1 (6 bases). The TCR was taken from a woman aged 80 or over with acute or convalescent COVID-19. CDR3 amino acids: CASSLAGTIFTDTQYF. In nucleotides, the CDR3 is TGTGCCAGCAGCTTGGCCGGGACAATTTTCACAGATACGCAGTATTTT.